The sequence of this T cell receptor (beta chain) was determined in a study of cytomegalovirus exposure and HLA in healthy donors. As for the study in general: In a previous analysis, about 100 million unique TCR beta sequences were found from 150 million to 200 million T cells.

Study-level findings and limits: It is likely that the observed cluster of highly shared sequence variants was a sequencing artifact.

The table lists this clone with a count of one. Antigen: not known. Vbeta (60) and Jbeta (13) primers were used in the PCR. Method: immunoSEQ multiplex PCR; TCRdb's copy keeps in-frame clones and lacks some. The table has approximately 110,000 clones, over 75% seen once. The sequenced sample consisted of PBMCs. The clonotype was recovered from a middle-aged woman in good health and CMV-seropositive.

This chain's CDR3 is CASSTKGGGNEKLFF. CDR3 coding DNA: TGTGCCAGCAGCACAAAAGGGGGCGGAAATGAAAAACTGTTTTTT. The V call is TRBV4-2, the J call TRBJ1-4, with 7 bases lining up with TRBD1. The CDR3 contains 15 residues. Germline assignment: CDR1 LGHNA and CDR2 YNFKEQ. The junction had 8 bases not matched to a gene; V was cut back by 5 bases and J by 5 bases.